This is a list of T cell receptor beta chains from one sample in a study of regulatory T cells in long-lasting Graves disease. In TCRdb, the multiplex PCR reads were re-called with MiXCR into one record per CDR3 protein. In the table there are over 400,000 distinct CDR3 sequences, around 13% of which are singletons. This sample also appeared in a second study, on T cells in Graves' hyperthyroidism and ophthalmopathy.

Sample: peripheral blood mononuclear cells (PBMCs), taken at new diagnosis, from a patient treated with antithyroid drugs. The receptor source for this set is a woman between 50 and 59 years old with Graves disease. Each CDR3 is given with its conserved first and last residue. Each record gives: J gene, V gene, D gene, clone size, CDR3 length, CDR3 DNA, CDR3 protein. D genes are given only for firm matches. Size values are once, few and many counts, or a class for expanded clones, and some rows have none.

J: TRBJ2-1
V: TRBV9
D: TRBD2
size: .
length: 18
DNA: TGTGCCAGCAGCGTGATGGCTAGCGGGAGTGGGTCATACAATGAGCAGTTCTTC
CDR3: CASSVMASGSGSYNEQFF

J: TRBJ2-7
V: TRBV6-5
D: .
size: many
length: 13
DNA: TGTGCCAGCAGTTCCGAAAGACGCTTCGAGCAGTACTTC
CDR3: CASSSERRFEQYF

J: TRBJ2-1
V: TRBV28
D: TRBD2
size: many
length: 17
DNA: TGTGCCAGCAGTTTCCCAATAGCGGGACGCCGCTACAATGAGCAGTTCTTC
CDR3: CASSFPIAGRRYNEQFF

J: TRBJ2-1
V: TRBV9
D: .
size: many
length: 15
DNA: TGTGCCAGCAGCGTAGATGGAGCTTCCTACAATGAGCAGTTCTTC
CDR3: CASSVDGASYNEQFF

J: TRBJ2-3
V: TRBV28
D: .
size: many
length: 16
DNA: TGTGCCAGCAGTCTAATCGGACAGCTGGACACAGATACGCAGTATTTT
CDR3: CASSLIGQLDTDTQYF

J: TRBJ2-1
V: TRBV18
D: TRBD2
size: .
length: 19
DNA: TGTGCCAGCTCACCACAGAAGGCGGGCCTAGCGGTATCCTACAATGAGCAGTTCTTC
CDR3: CASSPQKAGLAVSYNEQFF

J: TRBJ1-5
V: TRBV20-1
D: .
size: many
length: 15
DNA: TGCAGTGCTAAAGCCGACAGCGAGCTGAATCAGCCCCAGCATTTT
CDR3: CSAKADSELNQPQHF

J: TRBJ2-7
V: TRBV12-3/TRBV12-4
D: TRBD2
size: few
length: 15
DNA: TGTGCCAGCAGTTCACAGCGGGAGAACCCCTACGAGCAGTACTTC
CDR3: CASSSQRENPYEQYF

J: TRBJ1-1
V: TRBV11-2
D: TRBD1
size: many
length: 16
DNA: TGTGCCAGCAGTTTAGGTAGGACAGGGGGCAACACTGAAGCTTTCTTT
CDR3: CASSLGRTGGNTEAFF

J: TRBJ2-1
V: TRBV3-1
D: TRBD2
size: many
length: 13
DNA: TGTGCCAGCAGCCAAGGTCGGGAGGTTGAGCAGTTCTTC
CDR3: CASSQGREVEQFF

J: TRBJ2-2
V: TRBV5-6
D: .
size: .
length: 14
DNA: TGTGCCAGCAGCTCCGGGACAACGCCCGGGGAGCTGTTTTTT
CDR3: CASSSGTTPGELFF

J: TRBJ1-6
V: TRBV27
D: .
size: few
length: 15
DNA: TGTGCCAGCAGTTTTGACAGTCGAGTGAGGTCACCCCTCCACTTT
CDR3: CASSFDSRVRSPLHF

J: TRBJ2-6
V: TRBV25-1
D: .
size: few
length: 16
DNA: TGTGCCAGCAGTGCCCTTGGATCCTCTGGGGCCAACGTCCTGACTTTC
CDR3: CASSALGSSGANVLTF

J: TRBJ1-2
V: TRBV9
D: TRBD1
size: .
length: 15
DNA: TGTGCCAGCAGCGTAGGGGGACAGGTCGGTTATGGCTACACCTTC
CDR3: CASSVGGQVGYGYTF

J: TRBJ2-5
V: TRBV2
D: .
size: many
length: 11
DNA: TGTGCCAGCAGTACCACCGGGACCCAGTACTTC
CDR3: CASSTTGTQYF

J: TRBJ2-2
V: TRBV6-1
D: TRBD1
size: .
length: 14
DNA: TGTACCATCAGTGGGACAGAGAACACCGGGGAGCTGTTTTTT
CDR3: CTISGTENTGELFF

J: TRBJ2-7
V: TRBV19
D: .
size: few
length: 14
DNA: TGTGCCAGTAGTAGGCATAAGGCAGGCTACGAGCAGTACTTC
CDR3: CASSRHKAGYEQYF

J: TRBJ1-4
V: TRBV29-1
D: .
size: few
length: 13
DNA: TGCAGCGTTGTCATAGGGCCCGCTGAAAAACTGTTTTTT
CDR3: CSVVIGPAEKLFF

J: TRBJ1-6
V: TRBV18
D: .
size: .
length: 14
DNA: TGTACCAGCTCACACAGAGACGATAATTCACCCCTCCACTTT
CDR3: CTSSHRDDNSPLHF

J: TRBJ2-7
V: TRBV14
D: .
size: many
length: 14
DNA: TGTGCCAGCAGCCAAGATTGGGGGAGGTACGAGCAGTACTTC
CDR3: CASSQDWGRYEQYF

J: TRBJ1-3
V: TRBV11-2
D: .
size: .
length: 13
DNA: TGTGCCAGCGGCCGGGGGTCTGGAAACACCATATATTTT
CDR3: CASGRGSGNTIYF

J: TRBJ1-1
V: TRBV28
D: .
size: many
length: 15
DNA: TGTGCCAGCAGTGCCCCCCGGACGAAGGACACTGAAGCTTTCTTT
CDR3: CASSAPRTKDTEAFF

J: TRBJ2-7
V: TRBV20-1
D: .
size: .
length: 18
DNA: TGCAGTGCTAGAGATCCCCCGCCTTTTGGGGGTTTCTCCTACGAGCAGTACTTC
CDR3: CSARDPPPFGGFSYEQYF

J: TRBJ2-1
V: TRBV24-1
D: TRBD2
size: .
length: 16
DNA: TGTGCCACCAGTGATACTAGCGGGGGACCTCGCGGTGAGCAGTTCTTC
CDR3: CATSDTSGGPRGEQFF

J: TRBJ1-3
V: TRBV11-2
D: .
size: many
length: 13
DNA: TGTGCCAGCAGCCTCCTCGTGGGAAACACCATATATTTT
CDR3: CASSLLVGNTIYF

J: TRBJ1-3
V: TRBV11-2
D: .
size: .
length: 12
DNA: TGTGCCAGCAGCTCGACAAAGAACACCATATATTTT
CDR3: CASSSTKNTIYF

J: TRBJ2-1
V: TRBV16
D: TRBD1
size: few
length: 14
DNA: TGTGCCAGCAGCCAACCGAGGGCAGGGGGTGAGCAGTTCTTC
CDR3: CASSQPRAGGEQFF

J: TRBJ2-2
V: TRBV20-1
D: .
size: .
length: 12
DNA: TGCAGTGCCCCAGGGGGGACCGGGGAGCTGTTTTTT
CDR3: CSAPGGTGELFF

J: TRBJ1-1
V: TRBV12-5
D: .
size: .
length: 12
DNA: TGTGCTAGTGGTTTGAGTCGACCGGGAGCTTTCTTT
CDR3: CASGLSRPGAFF

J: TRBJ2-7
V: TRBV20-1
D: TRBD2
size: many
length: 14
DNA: TGCAGTGCTACCAAGCGGGAGGGCCCCTACGAGCAGTACTTC
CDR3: CSATKREGPYEQYF

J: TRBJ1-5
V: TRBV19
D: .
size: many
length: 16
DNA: TGTGCCAGTAGGGAGACCGGGACCTATAGCAATCAGCCCCAGCATTTT
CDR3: CASRETGTYSNQPQHF

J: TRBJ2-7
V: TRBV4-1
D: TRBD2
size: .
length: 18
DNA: TGCGCCAGCAGTCCAAGGCGGGCGGGAGGCTTGGGCTCCTACGAGCAGTACTTC
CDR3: CASSPRRAGGLGSYEQYF

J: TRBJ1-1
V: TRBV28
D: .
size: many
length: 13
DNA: TGTGCCAGCCGCAGGGAAATGAACACTGAAGCTTTCTTT
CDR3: CASRREMNTEAFF

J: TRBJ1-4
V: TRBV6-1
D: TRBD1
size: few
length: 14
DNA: TGTGCCAGCAGTCCCGGGACAGGCAGTGGAAAACTGTTTTTT
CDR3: CASSPGTGSGKLFF

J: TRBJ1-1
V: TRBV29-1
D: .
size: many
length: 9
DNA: TGCAGCGTCAGCCGTGAAGCTTTCTTT
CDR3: CSVSREAFF

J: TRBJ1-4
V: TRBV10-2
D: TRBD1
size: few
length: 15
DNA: TGCGCCAGCAGCACCCCAGAATCAGGGGGTGAAAAACTGTTTTTT
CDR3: CASSTPESGGEKLFF

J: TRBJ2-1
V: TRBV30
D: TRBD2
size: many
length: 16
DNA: TGTGCCTGGAACCCGGGACTAGCCACCATCTACAATGAGCAGTTCTTC
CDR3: CAWNPGLATIYNEQFF

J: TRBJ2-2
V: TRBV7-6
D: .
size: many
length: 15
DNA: TGTGCCAGCAGCTTAGCGGAGGTGTCCACCGGGGAGCTGTTTTTT
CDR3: CASSLAEVSTGELFF

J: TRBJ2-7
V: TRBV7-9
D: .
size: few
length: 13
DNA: TGTGCCAGCAGCTTAGCCGGGGCCGGCGAGCAGTACTTC
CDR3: CASSLAGAGEQYF

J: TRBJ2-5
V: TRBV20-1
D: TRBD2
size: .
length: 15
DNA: TGCAGTGCTAGCTTAGCGGGAGGCTTACAAGAGACCCAGTACTTC
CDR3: CSASLAGGLQETQYF

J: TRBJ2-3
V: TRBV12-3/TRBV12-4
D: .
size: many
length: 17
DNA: TGTGCCAGCAGTTTATTTGGGGGCGGGATGGGAGCAGATACGCAGTATTTT
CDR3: CASSLFGGGMGADTQYF

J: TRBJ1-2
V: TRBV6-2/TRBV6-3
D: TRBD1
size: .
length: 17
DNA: TGTGCCAGCAGCCCCTCCGGGACAGCCTTTCCTAACTATGGCTGCACCTTC
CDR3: CASSPSGTAFPNYGCTF

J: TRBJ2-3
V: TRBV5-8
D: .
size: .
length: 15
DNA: TGCGCCAGCAGATTGGCGGGATCTAGCACAGATACGCAGTATTTT
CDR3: CASRLAGSSTDTQYF

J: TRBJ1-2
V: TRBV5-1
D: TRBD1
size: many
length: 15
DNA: TGCGCCAGCAGCTTGGAGCCAGGGGGCTTGAATGGCTACACCTTC
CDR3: CASSLEPGGLNGYTF

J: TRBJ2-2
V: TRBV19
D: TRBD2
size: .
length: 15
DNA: TGTGCCAGTAACCCAGCGGGAGGGTACACCGGGGAGCTGTTTTTT
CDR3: CASNPAGGYTGELFF

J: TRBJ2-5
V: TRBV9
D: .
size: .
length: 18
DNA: TGTGCCAGCAGCGTAGGGGGTAGTGGGGGATCGTACCAAGAGACCCAGTACTTC
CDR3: CASSVGGSGGSYQETQYF

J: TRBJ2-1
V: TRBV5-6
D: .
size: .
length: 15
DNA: TGTGCCGGCAGCTTGGTAGGGCAGGGCTACAATGAGCAGTTCTTC
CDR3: CAGSLVGQGYNEQFF

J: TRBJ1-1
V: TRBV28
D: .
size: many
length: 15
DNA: TGTGCCAGCAGTTTGGGGGGCAGGGCGGACACTGAAGCTTTCTTT
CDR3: CASSLGGRADTEAFF

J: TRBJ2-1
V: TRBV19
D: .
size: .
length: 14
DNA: TGTGCCACCACCGGGACGCCCCGTAGCAGTGAGCAGTTCTTC
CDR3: CATTGTPRSSEQFF

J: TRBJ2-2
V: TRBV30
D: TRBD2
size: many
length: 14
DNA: TGTGCCTGGAAGCGGGACGCAAACACCGGGGAGCTGTTTTTT
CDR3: CAWKRDANTGELFF

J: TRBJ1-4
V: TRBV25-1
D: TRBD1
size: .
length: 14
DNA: TGTGCCAGTAACCAAGGACAGGGGAATGAAAAACTGTTTTTT
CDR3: CASNQGQGNEKLFF

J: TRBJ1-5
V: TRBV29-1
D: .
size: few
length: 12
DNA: TGCAGCAAAACAGGGTGCTCTCAGCCCCAGCATTTT
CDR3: CSKTGCSQPQHF

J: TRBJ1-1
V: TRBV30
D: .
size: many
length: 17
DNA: TGTGCCTGGAGCGTACGGAAGCCCGGGCCCCGCGGCACTGAAGCTTTCTTT
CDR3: CAWSVRKPGPRGTEAFF

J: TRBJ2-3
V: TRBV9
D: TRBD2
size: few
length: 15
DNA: TGTGCCAGCAGCGCAATAGCGGGAGGGCCTTTTACGCAGTATTTT
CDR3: CASSAIAGGPFTQYF